The following is a T cell receptor (beta chain) sequence with its context. Its antigen is still unknown. This sample stems from a study of T cells after yellow fever vaccination. Whole-study findings and limits: Repertoires sorted by FACS could include abundant clonotypes that are contaminants from the bulk population.

MiXCR, run by TCRdb on the 5' RACE reads, gives a single entry per CDR3 protein. Of about 300,000 distinct CDR3 sequences in the sample, about 10% were seen once. The CDR3 is made up of 17 amino acids. Trimming took 4 bases from V and 0 from J, leaving 18 bases between them. Germline V gene lookup returns CDR1 MGHRA and CDR2 YSYEKL. The input for sequencing was CD4+ T cells sorted from PBMCs, taken 5 days after the yellow fever booster vaccination. The genes are TRBV4-1 and TRBJ1-1; D perhaps matches TRBD1 (5 bases). This clonotype was sampled from a young man who received the YFV17D yellow fever vaccine. The CDR3 spells CASSLPGPSSMNTEAFF. The CDR3 DNA reads as TGCGCCAGCAGCCTCCCAGGGCCCTCCTCCATGAACACTGAAGCTTTCTTT.